This T cell receptor beta chain was found in a study of blood T cell repertoires in COVID-19. Study overall: Sources were T cells, B-cell-depleted T cells, or PBMCs; the material itself was cDNA or gDNA.

This clone was seen a single time. Sequenced by immunoSEQ multiplex PCR; TCRdb stores in-frame clones only, minus some. This table holds approximately 300,000 clones, roughly 90% found once. J lost 10 bases, V lost 0 bases, and 10 bases had no gene match. Per germline, CDR1 MNHEY and CDR2 SVGEGT. This CDR3 contains 17 residues. The sample consisted of peripheral blood. The chain has TRBV6-2 or TRBV6-3 and TRBJ1-6; 9 positions match TRBD1. The sequence was collected from a woman in her 30s with COVID-19, enrolled during active disease. The CDR3 is CASSYSTGGNPRSPLHF. The CDR3 bases are TGTGCCAGCAGTTACTCGACAGGGGGGAATCCTCGCTCACCCCTCCACTTT.